This T cell receptor beta chain was sequenced in a study of T cell responses to AZD1222 COVID-19 vaccine. Worth noting for this clone: Its antigen is unidentified.

The repertoire was sequenced with immunoSEQ multiplex PCR; TCRdb's copy has only in-frame clones and lacks some. In the table there are some 100,000 clones, about 89% of which are singletons. Study-level findings and limits: CD4 TCRs linked to vaccination spanned spike, dominating at 160-218 and 743-854.

This CDR3 is 20 amino acids long. From germline, CDR1 is SGDLS and CDR2 YYNGEE. V shed 0 bases and J 4 bases; nucleotides not matched to a gene: 13. The source of this sequence is an adult in good health. The specimen was peripheral blood, collected on day 0 of AZD1222 vaccination. The rearrangement uses TRBV9 and TRBJ2-1; TRBD2 matches at 13 bases. The CDR3 coding sequence is TGTGCCAGCAGCGTAGCTGGACTAGCGGGAGAATTAGGCCTATACAATGAGCAGTTCTTC. The encoded protein is CASSVAGLAGELGLYNEQFF. The full variable domain, in which reference TRBV9 and TRBJ2-1 provide the parts outside the CDR3, is DSGVTQTPKHLITATGQRVTLRCSPRSGDLSVYWYQQSLDQGLQFLIQYYNGEERAKGNILERFSAQQFPDLHSELNLSSLELGDSALYFCASSVAGLAGELGLYNEQFFGPGTRLTVL.